This paragraph reports one T cell receptor (beta chain). Its target is unknown. The table came from immunoSEQ multiplex PCR; TCRdb's copy has only in-frame clones and leaves some out. The table records 70,000 or so clones, 80% to 95% of them present only once. This entry is derived from a study of OX40 agonist ivuxolimab in advanced cancers. Findings of the study overall: The expanded peripheral T cells' antigen specificity was not determined.

Systemic immunosuppression or autoimmune disease history was grounds to exclude patients. The clonotype comes from an adult with an advanced solid tumor such as melanoma, head and neck, liver or kidney cancer. This specimen consisted of CD4+ or CD8+ T cells sorted from blood, obtained in a trial of the OX40 agonist ivuxolimab.

In DNA form, the CDR3 reads TGTGCCAGCAGCTTAGAGGCAGGGGGGACCTACGAGCAGTACTTC. Residues: CASSLEAGGTYEQYF. The rearrangement joins TRBV11-2 to TRBJ2-7; D perhaps matches TRBD1 (7 bases). CDR3 length: 15 residues. The germline gives CDR1 SGHAT, CDR2 FQNNGV. The V end was cut by 0 bases, the J end by 2 bases, with 11 bases between.